The source of this T cell receptor (beta chain) is a study of post-analysis software for immune sequencing data. Points from the study as a whole: A handful of TRBV segments were significantly more frequent in patients than in controls. TRBV5-6, TRBV5-1 and TRBV20-1 were among these segments.

J gave up 3 bases and V 2 bases, and 4 bases lay outside the gene matches. This CDR3 has 15 residues. CDR1 MNHNY and CDR2 SVGAGI come from the germline V gene (reference sequence). Comment on this clonotype: Its antigen is still unknown.

cDNA libraries of TCR beta carried unique molecular identifiers. TCRdb called the PCR reads again in MiXCR, with one record for every CDR3 protein. The sample shows about 770,000 distinct CDR3 sequences, 46% of them seen only once. Sequenced sample: blood. The sequence derives from a girl aged 5 to 17 with multiple sclerosis. The chain couples TRBV6-6 to TRBJ2-4; 7 nucleotides match TRBD1. This chain's CDR3 is CASSYRGQGKNIQYF. In DNA form, the CDR3 reads TGTGCCAGCAGTTACAGGGGGCAGGGCAAAAACATTCAGTACTTC.